The rows below give T cell receptor beta chains drawn from one sample of a study of OX40 agonist ivuxolimab in advanced cancers. Only in-frame clones appear in the TCRdb table, and some are missing; sequencing was by immunoSEQ multiplex PCR. Of 30,000 or so clones in the sample, nearly 85% were seen once. Source: CD4+ or CD8+ T cells sorted from blood, taken in a trial of the OX40 agonist ivuxolimab. The receptor set was obtained from an adult with an advanced solid tumor such as melanoma, head and neck, liver or kidney cancer. Each CDR3 is given with its conserved first and last residue. A D gene is named only where the DNA matches it firmly. Clone sizes are given selectively: once, few, many, or a class where the clone is expanded.

cdr3_length	clone_size	v_call	j_call	d_call	cdr3_aa	cdr3_nt
11	-	TRBV27	TRBJ1-1	TRBD1	CASGQGTEAFF	TGTGCCAGCGGACAGGGTACTGAAGCTTTCTTT
16	-	TRBV28	TRBJ2-7	-	CASSLGPEGGSYEQYF	TGTGCCAGCAGTTTAGGACCGGAGGGGGGTTCCTACGAGCAGTACTTC
17	-	TRBV28	TRBJ2-5	-	CASSPVLVDSGGETQYF	TGTGCCAGCAGTCCGGTACTCGTGGACAGCGGAGGGGAGACCCAGTACTTC
13	medium-sized	TRBV7-9	TRBJ1-2	-	CASSPTDGSGYTF	TGTGCCAGCAGCCCCACCGACGGATCTGGCTACACCTTC
13	-	TRBV11-3	TRBJ2-5	-	CASSPWGSETQYF	TGTGCCAGCAGCCCATGGGGCTCGGAGACCCAGTACTTC
15	few	TRBV9	TRBJ1-2	-	CASSARGGPRYGYTF	TGTGCCAGCAGCGCCCGAGGGGGACCTCGCTATGGCTACACCTTC
15	-	TRBV9	TRBJ2-1	TRBD1	CASSPSGQPYNEQFF	TGTGCCAGCAGCCCGTCGGGACAGCCCTACAATGAGCAGTTCTTC
15	-	TRBV7-9	TRBJ2-3	TRBD2	CASSPTSLPRDTQYF	TGTGCCAGCAGTCCGACTAGCCTACCTAGAGATACGCAGTATTTT
13	-	TRBV19	TRBJ2-7	-	CASSSDGAYEQYF	TGTGCCAGTAGTAGTGACGGAGCCTACGAGCAGTACTTC
12	-	TRBV27	TRBJ1-1	-	CASSPDGWAAFF	TGTGCCAGCAGTCCCGACGGTTGGGCCGCTTTCTTT
19	-	TRBV7-8	TRBJ2-1	TRBD2	CASSSPLPQTSGRGNEQFF	TGTGCCAGCAGCTCACCCCTCCCCCAGACTAGCGGGAGGGGGAATGAGCAGTTCTTC
14	-	TRBV5-6	TRBJ2-7	-	CASRLSGFPYEQYF	TGTGCCAGCAGGCTCTCAGGGTTTCCCTACGAGCAGTACTTC
12	-	TRBV5-1	TRBJ2-7	-	CASSLVSNEQYF	TGCGCCAGCAGCTTGGTGAGTAACGAGCAGTACTTC
15	-	TRBV1	TRBJ2-1	-	CTSSRRARSYNEQFF	TGCACCAGCAGCCGAAGGGCCCGCTCCTACAATGAGCAGTTCTTC
13	-	TRBV7-3	TRBJ2-5	-	CASSTGFQETQYF	TGTGCCAGCAGCACCGGGTTCCAAGAGACCCAGTACTTC
14	-	TRBV19	TRBJ1-5	TRBD1	CASSWGQGNQPQHF	TGTGCCAGTAGTTGGGGACAGGGAAATCAGCCCCAGCATTTT
17	-	TRBV23-1	TRBJ1-5	-	CASSRSPDRISNQPQHF	TGCGCCAGCAGTCGGAGCCCAGACAGGATTAGCAATCAGCCCCAGCATTTT
18	-	TRBV2	TRBJ1-1	TRBD1	CASSELVGQGPRDTEAFF	TGTGCCAGCAGTGAATTGGTGGGACAGGGGCCCAGGGACACTGAAGCTTTCTTT
15	-	TRBV7-9	TRBJ2-1	TRBD1	CASSPSGTVYNEQFF	TGTGCCAGCAGCCCCTCCGGGACAGTATACAATGAGCAGTTCTTC
11	-	TRBV30	TRBJ1-1	-	CASTRNTEAFF	TGTGCCTCCACAAGGAACACTGAAGCTTTCTTT
12	once	TRBV29-1	TRBJ1-1	-	CSAPTGNTEAFF	TGCAGCGCCCCGACAGGGAACACTGAAGCTTTCTTT
14	-	TRBV13	TRBJ2-7	-	CASSPPDGSYEQYF	TGTGCCAGCAGCCCCCCCGACGGATCCTACGAGCAGTACTTC
12	-	TRBV30	TRBJ2-3	-	CAWSVSRDTQYF	TGTGCCTGGAGTGTCTCCAGGGATACGCAGTATTTT
13	-	TRBV6-6	TRBJ2-7	-	CASSYGASYEQYF	TGTGCCAGCAGTTACGGGGCCTCCTACGAGCAGTACTTC